The source of this T cell receptor (beta chain) is a study of T cells in Graves' hyperthyroidism and ophthalmopathy. Researchers amplified the TCR beta CDR3 regions from RNA transcripts. HTBI primers drove first-round RT-PCR of the TCR CDR3. TCRdb used MiXCR to reprocess the multiplex PCR reads, holding one entry per CDR3 protein. The profile shows over 500,000 distinct CDR3 sequences, roughly 15% of them singletons. At least ten counts were recorded for this clonotype. Clinical symptoms, serum thyroxine, TRAb, thyroid ultrasound and orbital computed tomography established diagnosis. Germline V lookup: CDR1 ENHRY, CDR2 SYGVKD. The ends lost 3 bases at V and 7 bases at J; junction bases unmatched: 8. The CDR3 contains 14 residues.

Sequences were obtained from blood. The rearrangement uses TRBV10-3 and TRBJ1-1, with 7 bases that match TRBD1. The origin of this receptor is a woman aged 25 to 45 with Graves' ophthalmopathy. The CDR3, as DNA: TGTGCCATCAGTGATTCGACCCGGGACAGTGAAGCTTTCTTT. Its translation: CAISDSTRDSEAFF.